A selection of T cell receptor beta chains follows, all from one sample in a study of cytomegalovirus exposure and HLA in healthy donors. Libraries were prepared by immunoSEQ multiplex PCR; TCRdb keeps only in-frame clonotypes and omits some of them. The repertoire holds under 150,000 clones, with around 81% as singletons. Sequenced sample: PBMCs. The receptor source for this set is a man between 45 and 60 years old in good health and CMV-seronegative. The CDR3 runs from the conserved cysteine through the conserved F or W. A D gene is named only where the DNA matches it firmly. The listing skips clone size in some rows; elsewhere it reads once, few, many or a size class.

v_gene	d_gene	abundance	j_gene	CDR3nt	CDR3aa
TRBV4-2	TRBD1	.	TRBJ1-4	TGTGCCAGCAGCCAAGGTTTGACAGGGCCGCTCGAAAAACTGTTTTTT	CASSQGLTGPLEKLFF
TRBV5-4	TRBD1	few	TRBJ1-1	TGTGCCAGCACAAAGACAGGGGAGAACACTGAAGCTTTCTTT	CASTKTGENTEAFF
TRBV5-6	.	.	TRBJ2-7	TGTGCCAGCAGCGGAGCTCCGAGGGGCAGGGGCATCTACGAGCAGTACTTC	CASSGAPRGRGIYEQYF
TRBV19	.	once	TRBJ1-2	TGTGCCAGTACCCCAGGCCCACAGAATAACTATGGCTACACCTTC	CASTPGPQNNYGYTF
TRBV5-4	.	.	TRBJ1-2	TGTGCCAGCAGTCTGAGCGGATATGGCTACACCTTC	CASSLSGYGYTF
TRBV6-5	.	once	TRBJ2-2	TGTGCCAGCACCCTGGGCAGGGCGAACACCGGGGAGCTGTTTTTT	CASTLGRANTGELFF
TRBV6-5	TRBD1	.	TRBJ1-2	TGTGCCAGCAGGGGACAGCACGATCTCGATGGCTACACCTTC	CASRGQHDLDGYTF
TRBV18	.	.	TRBJ1-1	TGTGCCAGCTCACCAAAAACAGGTCTGAACACTGAAGCTTTCTTT	CASSPKTGLNTEAFF
TRBV5-4	.	few	TRBJ1-2	TGTGCCAGCAGCCCGGCCCAGGGGCCGGGGATTAACTATGGCTACACCTTC	CASSPAQGPGINYGYTF
TRBV27	.	.	TRBJ1-4	TGTGCCAGCAGTTTCACAAGACAGGATAATAATGAAAAACTGTTTTTT	CASSFTRQDNNEKLFF
TRBV10-1	.	.	TRBJ2-1	TGCGCCAGCAGCGATCTCAGCGCGGGGAATGAGCAGTTCTTC	CASSDLSAGNEQFF
TRBV25-1	.	.	TRBJ2-7	TGTGCCAGCAGTGAATACGACGAGCAGTACTTC	CASSEYDEQYF
TRBV18	.	.	TRBJ2-2	TGTGCCAGCTCACCAAGGACAGCGTTCCTGAAAGACACCGGGGAGCTGTTTTTT	CASSPRTAFLKDTGELFF
TRBV7-2	.	.	TRBJ2-7	TGTGCCAGCAGCCCCCCTAGCTCCTACGAGCAGTACTTC	CASSPPSSYEQYF
TRBV19	.	.	TRBJ1-5	TGTGCCAGTAGTGATCGGGACATATCCAATCAGCCCCAGCATTTT	CASSDRDISNQPQHF
TRBV11-2	TRBD1	.	TRBJ1-2	TGTGCCAGCAGCGCCCTACAGGGGGCAGGAACCGGCTACACCTTC	CASSALQGAGTGYTF
TRBV30	TRBD2	once	TRBJ2-7	TGTGCCTGGGAACGGGACTACTCCTACGAGCAGTACTTC	CAWERDYSYEQYF
TRBV4-1	.	.	TRBJ1-4	TGCGCCAGCAGCCCGGGCCCGGGGGGGGCGAACGAAAAACTGTTTTTT	CASSPGPGGANEKLFF
TRBV7-9	TRBD1	.	TRBJ1-2	TGTGCCAGCAGCGTGGGACAGGATGGCTACACCTTC	CASSVGQDGYTF
TRBV2	TRBD1	few	TRBJ2-1	TGTGCCAGCACTGAGGGGGCAGGCTACAATGAGCAGTTCTTC	CASTEGAGYNEQFF
TRBV19	.	.	TRBJ1-1	TGTGCCAGTGTCCTAGGCCTGAACACTGAAGCTTTCTTT	CASVLGLNTEAFF
TRBV7-9	TRBD1	.	TRBJ1-2	TGTGCCAGCAGCCACGGACAGGAGCCCTATGGCTACACCTTC	CASSHGQEPYGYTF
TRBV21-1	.	.	TRBJ2-3	TGTGCCAGCAGCAAAGATACATTTAGCGGGAGTCCCGGATTCGTTACAGATACGCAGTATTTT	CASSKDTFSGSPGFVTDTQYF
TRBV18	TRBD1	.	TRBJ2-3	TGTGCCAGCTCCGGGACAGCCACAGATACGCAGTATTTT	CASSGTATDTQYF
TRBV19	TRBD1	.	TRBJ1-2	TGTGCCACTAGGACAGGGGATGGCTACACCTTC	CATRTGDGYTF
TRBV5-1	.	.	TRBJ2-7	TGCGCCAGCAGCTTGGGCGGGACTCCTACCTACGAGCAGTACTTC	CASSLGGTPTYEQYF
TRBV5-1	TRBD1	few	TRBJ1-4	TGCGCCAGCAGCCGAATCGGACAGGCGCGTGAAAAACTGTTTTTT	CASSRIGQAREKLFF
TRBV2	TRBD1	.	TRBJ2-5	TGTGCCAGCAGTGCAGGGGGCGGAGAGACCCAGTACTTC	CASSAGGGETQYF
TRBV9	.	once	TRBJ1-6	TGTGCCAGCAGCGTTAACAGGGCCGATTCACCCCTCCACTTT	CASSVNRADSPLHF
TRBV2	.	.	TRBJ1-4	TGTGCCAGCAGGCAACAGGAACTGGAGTTTTTT	CASRQQELEFF
TRBV7-9	.	.	TRBJ2-7	TGTGCCAGCAGCTTAGTCAGGACCTACGAGCAGTACTTC	CASSLVRTYEQYF
TRBV28	TRBD1	.	TRBJ2-7	TGTGCCAGCAGTGCGCCGACAGGGAATCCCTACGAGCAGTACTTC	CASSAPTGNPYEQYF
TRBV19	TRBD1	.	TRBJ2-7	TGTGCCAGTAGTATAGGGACAGGGATCCGCGAGCAGTACTTC	CASSIGTGIREQYF
TRBV28	.	once	TRBJ2-7	TGTGCCAGCAGTTCCTCCGGGACAATCGAGCAGTACTTC	CASSSSGTIEQYF
TRBV6-1	.	.	TRBJ1-1	TGTGCCAGCAGAATCGAGGGGGAGAACACTGAAGCTTTCTTT	CASRIEGENTEAFF
TRBV9	.	.	TRBJ1-5	TGTGCCAGCAGCGAGACAGGTGATAGCAATCAGCCCCAGCATTTT	CASSETGDSNQPQHF
TRBV7-9	.	.	TRBJ1-3	TGTGCCAGCAGCTTAGTAGCTGGCTCTGGAAACACCATATATTTT	CASSLVAGSGNTIYF
TRBV7-9	.	.	TRBJ2-5	TGTGCCAGCAGCTCCACTCAAGAGACCCAGTACTTC	CASSSTQETQYF
TRBV19	.	few	TRBJ2-7	TGTGCCAGTAGTAACAGGAGCTCCTACGAGCAGTACTTC	CASSNRSSYEQYF
TRBV5-6	TRBD1	.	TRBJ2-5	TGTGCCAGCAGCGCGGGGACAGGGGGCAGCCAAGAGACCCAGTACTTC	CASSAGTGGSQETQYF
TRBV6-5	TRBD1	.	TRBJ1-4	TGTGCCAGCAGCAGGGACAGAGCCAAACTGTTTTTT	CASSRDRAKLFF
TRBV6-5	.	.	TRBJ1-1	TGTGCCAGCAGTTACTCTGGGGGCTCTTTTGAAGCTTTCTTT	CASSYSGGSFEAFF
TRBV10-2	TRBD1	once	TRBJ1-5	TGCGCCACCGGACAGGGAGTGGGAGTGGGCAATCAGCCCCAGCATTTT	CATGQGVGVGNQPQHF
TRBV7-2	.	.	TRBJ1-3	TGTGCCAGCAGCTTATTATCTGAGGGAAACACCATATATTTT	CASSLLSEGNTIYF
TRBV7-9	TRBD1	.	TRBJ2-7	TGTGCCAGCAGCTCGAGGACAGGCGATAACGAGCAGTACTTC	CASSSRTGDNEQYF
TRBV2	TRBD2	once	TRBJ2-3	TGTGCCAGCGGAGGACTAGCGGGGTTCACAGATACGCAGTATTTT	CASGGLAGFTDTQYF
TRBV19	TRBD1	.	TRBJ2-3	TGTGCCAGTAGTACCTCGGAGAGGGGGCTAACAGATACGCAGTATTTT	CASSTSERGLTDTQYF
TRBV7-8	.	.	TRBJ1-5	TGTGCCAGCAGCCACGACACTAATCAGCCCCAGCATTTT	CASSHDTNQPQHF
TRBV29-1	TRBD2	.	TRBJ2-1	TGCAGCGTTCAGATAGCGGGAGGCCCCTACAATGAGCAGTTCTTC	CSVQIAGGPYNEQFF
TRBV9	.	.	TRBJ2-7	TGTGCCAGCAGCGGGAGGGACGGACCCTCCTACGAGCAGTACTTC	CASSGRDGPSYEQYF
TRBV5-1	.	.	TRBJ2-2	TGCGCCAGCAGCTTGGTCAGGGGCCTGGGCGGGGAGCTGTTTTTT	CASSLVRGLGGELFF
TRBV5-1	TRBD1	.	TRBJ2-7	TGCGCCAGCAGCCTAGGGGACAGTACCTACGAGCAGTACTTC	CASSLGDSTYEQYF
TRBV19	TRBD1	.	TRBJ1-5	TGTGCCAGTAATTCCGGGACAGGGGGTAATCAGCCCCAGCATTTT	CASNSGTGGNQPQHF